Included here is one TCR beta chain sequence, with context. The antigen remains undetermined. One entry per CDR3 protein results from TCRdb running MiXCR on the reads. The profile shows around 64,000 distinct CDR3 sequences, around 20% of them singletons. This entry is derived from a study of type 1 regulatory T cells. Across the whole study: T-allo10 is a Tr1-enriched, alloantigen-specific CD4 T cell product made in vitro.

Germline CDR1 reads SGHTA; CDR2 reads FQGNSA. V gave up 1 base and J gave up 4 bases; unmatched junction bases: 7. This CDR3 is 15 amino acids long. Study results and caveats: Tr1 cells had a more restricted TCR repertoire than non-Tr1 cells.

The chain recombines TRBV7-2 with TRBJ2-7, with TRBD2 matching 7 bases. This TCR derives from a human donor in good health. Source material: cultured type 1 regulatory T (Tr1) cells, either the whole culture or a sorted fraction (not recorded which). CDR3 coding DNA: TGTGCCAGCAGCTTAGTGGCGGGAGAGTCTTACGAGCAGTACTTC. Amino acids: CASSLVAGESYEQYF.